Below, one TCR beta chain is given with its context. Its antigen is not known. The CDR3 has 16 amino acids. Per the germline V gene, CDR1 is SGHTA and CDR2 is FQGNSA. Deletions cut 5 bases from V and 0 bases from J, with 14 bases between. Each donor was healthy, and each was a bone marrow donor. This sample was included in a study of cytomegalovirus exposure and HLA in healthy donors. General study results and limits: A later analysis linked a missense DCLRE1C variant to TCR beta V- and J-gene trimming.

The PCR had 60 Vbeta and 13 Jbeta primers. Sequencing was performed with immunoSEQ multiplex PCR; in TCRdb, only in-frame clones are kept and a portion is missing. The sample records 120,000 to 150,000 clones, roughly 73% being singletons. Sequencing was done on a sample of PBMCs. The origin of this receptor is a woman under 30 in good health and CMV-seronegative. The genes are TRBV7-2 and TRBJ1-3; D is possibly TRBD1 (6 bases). CDR3 DNA: TGTGCCAGCAGCGCAAGGGACACTTTCTCTGGAAACACCATATATTTT. This translates into CASSARDTFSGNTIYF.